One sample yielded the 13 T cell receptor beta chains listed below, sequenced in a study of blood T cell repertoires in COVID-19. TCRdb's copy holds only in-frame clones and misses some; the assay was immunoSEQ multiplex PCR. The profile shows under 200,000 clones, less than 85% of them singletons. Sequenced sample: PBMCs or T cells enriched from blood (not recorded which). These receptors originate from a man aged 55-75 years who had recovered from COVID-19.

This chain uses TRBV5-6 with TRBJ1-2; no reliable D call. The CDR3 has 15 residues. Per the germline V gene, CDR1 is SGHDT and CDR2 is YYEEEE. The V gene lost 0 bases and the J gene lost 0 bases, with 9 bases spanning the gap. The CDR3 coding sequence is TGTGCCAGCAGCTTGGCCGGGTTTGCTAACTATGGCTACACCTTC. It specifies CASSLAGFANYGYTF.

The chain joins TRBV27 to TRBJ2-7; 11 bases align to TRBD2. This CDR3 has 15 amino acids. After removal of 6 bases from V and 1 base from J, the junction contained 5 bases not matched to a gene. The germline CDR1 and CDR2 sequences are MNHEY and SMNVEV (reference sequence). The CDR3 bases are TGTGCCAGCAGGGAACTAGCGGGAGTTTCCTACGAGCAGTACTTC. Encoded protein: CASRELAGVSYEQYF.

The chain has TRBV7-3 and TRBJ2-1; TRBD2 matches at 8 bases. This CDR3 contains 16 residues. Germline V lookup: CDR1 SGHTA, CDR2 FQGTGA. V lost 5 bases to trimming and J lost 8 bases; unmatched junction nucleotides: 14. In nucleotides, the CDR3 is TGTGCCAGCAGCCCTTCCTTGGTAGCGGGATTGGATGAGCAGTTCTTC. This gives the protein CASSPSLVAGLDEQFF.

CDR3 DNA: TGTGCCAGCAGCCTCGGCAGCGGGAGAATCTACAATGAGCAGTTCTTC. Its protein product is CASSLGSGRIYNEQFF. The chain recombines TRBV7-9 with TRBJ2-1, with 8 bases aligning to TRBD2. Trimming took 5 bases from V and 3 from J; bases not matched to a gene: 9. CDR1 is SEHNR and CDR2 is FQNEAQ in the germline V gene (reference sequence). The CDR3 is made up of 16 amino acids.

The chain links TRBV6-4 to TRBJ1-1; 11 nucleotides agree with TRBD1. The CDR3 has 14 residues. Germline lookup yields CDR1 MRHNA and CDR2 SNTAGT. V dropped 2 bases and J dropped 11; count of bases not matched to a gene: 7. The CDR3 reads CASSDEGQGAPAFF. The DNA of the CDR3 is TGTGCCAGCAGTGACGAAGGACAGGGGGCGCCGGCTTTCTTT.

V usage is TRBV28 and J usage is TRBJ2-7; TRBD2 might be the D (6 bases). The V and J ends lost 6 bases and 6 bases respectively, with 12 bases between them. The CDR3 extends over 12 amino acids. The germline V gene encodes CDR1 MDHEN and CDR2 SYDVKM. Written as DNA, the CDR3 is TGTGCCAGCAGGGAGGGTGGGGTCGAGCAGTACTTC. Its protein product is CASREGGVEQYF.

The V call is TRBV28, the J call TRBJ1-5, with no clear D. The V gene's germline CDR1 is MDHEN and CDR2 SYDVKM. This CDR3 spans 14 amino acids. Deletions cut 5 bases from V and 4 bases from J, with 12 bases between. The CDR3 DNA is TGTGCCAGCAGTCCCCTTGGCGGTAATCAGCCCCAGCATTTT. This translates into CASSPLGGNQPQHF.

V and J are TRBV5-6 and TRBJ1-2; tentative D call: TRBD1 (6 bases). The length of the CDR3 is 15 residues. Germline CDR1 SGHDT, CDR2 YYEEEE. The V and J ends lost 1 base and 4 bases respectively, with 14 bases between them. The DNA for the CDR3 is TGTGCCAGCAGCTTGCGGGGGGCCATAGTCTATGGCTACACCTTC. Its translation: CASSLRGAIVYGYTF. Full variable domain (missing parts from reference TRBV5-6 and TRBJ1-2): DAGVTQSPTHLIKTRGQQVTLRCSPKSGHDTVSWYQQALGQGPQFIFQYYEEEERQRGNFPDRFSGHQFPNYSSELNVNALLLGDSALYLCASSLRGAIVYGYTFGSGTRLTVV.

The gene calls are TRBV2 and TRBJ1-4, with 7 bases fitting TRBD1. Germline assignment: CDR1 SNHLY and CDR2 FYNNEI. With V trimmed by 6 bases and J by 7 bases, 5 bases remained unmatched. The CDR3 totals 13 residues. The CDR3 region has the DNA TGTGCCAGCAGAGGGACAGCCGGTGAAAAACTGTTTTTT. As protein: CASRGTAGEKLFF.

V and J are TRBV11-3 and TRBJ2-1; perhaps TRBD2 as D (5 bases). The germline V gene has CDR1 SGHNT and CDR2 YENEEA. V lost 8 bases and J lost 5, with 10 bases in between. CDR3 length: 12 residues. The DNA for the CDR3 is TGTGCCAGCGGGCGGGTAAACAATGAGCAGTTCTTC. Translating gives CASGRVNNEQFF. Full variable domain (remainder filled in from reference TRBV11-3 and TRBJ2-1): EAGVVQSPRYKIIEKKQPVAFWCNPISGHNTLYWYLQNLGQGPELLIRYENEEAVDDSQLPKDRFSAERLKGVDSTLKIQPAELGDSAVYLCASGRVNNEQFFGPGTRLTVL.

The V call is TRBV5-1, the J call TRBJ1-5; tentatively, D is TRBD1 (5 bases). The CDR3 runs 15 residues. With 1 base removed from V and 5 bases from J, the gap between germline ends came to 13 bases. CDR1 is SGHRS and CDR2 is YFSETQ in the germline V gene. The CDR3 DNA reads as TGCGCCAGCAGCTTGTCGCCGGGGGGGTATCAGCCCCAGCATTTT. Protein product: CASSLSPGGYQPQHF.

J is TRBJ2-1 and V is TRBV5-6; D is undetermined. The germline CDR1 and CDR2 sequences are SGHDT and YYEEEE. V gave up 4 bases and J gave up 7 bases, with 9 bases separating them. This CDR3 has 12 amino acids. For the CDR3, the DNA is TGTGCCAGCAGCCCCGCTAGGAATGAGCAGTTCTTC. Protein sequence: CASSPARNEQFF.

The chain carries TRBV14 and TRBJ2-1; D might be TRBD2 (6 bases). The germline V gene encodes CDR1 SGHDN and CDR2 FVKESK. CDR3 length: 13 amino acids. With 6 bases removed from V and 1 base from J, the gap between germline ends came to 7 bases. CDR3 residues: CASSLASYNEQFF. CDR3 nucleotide sequence: TGTGCCAGCAGTCTAGCGTCCTACAATGAGCAGTTCTTC.